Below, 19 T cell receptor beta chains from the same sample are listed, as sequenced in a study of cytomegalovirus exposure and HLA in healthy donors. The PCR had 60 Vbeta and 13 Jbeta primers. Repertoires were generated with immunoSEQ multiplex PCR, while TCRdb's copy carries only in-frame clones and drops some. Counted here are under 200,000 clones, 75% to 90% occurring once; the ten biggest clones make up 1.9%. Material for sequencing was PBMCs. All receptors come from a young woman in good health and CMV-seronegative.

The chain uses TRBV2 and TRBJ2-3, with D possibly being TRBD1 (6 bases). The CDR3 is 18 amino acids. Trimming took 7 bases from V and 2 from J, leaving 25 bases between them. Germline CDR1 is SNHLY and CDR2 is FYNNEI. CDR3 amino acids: CASKRSGTTGFFTDTQYF. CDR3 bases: TGTGCCAGCAAGAGGTCGGGGACAACGGGCTTTTTCACAGATACGCAGTATTTT.

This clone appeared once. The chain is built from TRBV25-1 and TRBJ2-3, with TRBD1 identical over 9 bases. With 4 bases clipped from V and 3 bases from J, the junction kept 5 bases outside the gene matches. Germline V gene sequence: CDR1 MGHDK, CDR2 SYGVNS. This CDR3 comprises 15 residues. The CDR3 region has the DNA TGTGCCAGCAGTGCCCACAGGGGGCCTACAGATACGCAGTATTTT. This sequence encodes CASSAHRGPTDTQYF.

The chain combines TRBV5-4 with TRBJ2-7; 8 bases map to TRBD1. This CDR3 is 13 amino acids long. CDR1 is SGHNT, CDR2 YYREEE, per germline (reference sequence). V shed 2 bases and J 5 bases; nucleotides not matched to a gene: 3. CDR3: CASSFDRGNEQYF. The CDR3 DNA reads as TGTGCCAGCAGCTTTGACAGGGGAAACGAGCAGTACTTC.

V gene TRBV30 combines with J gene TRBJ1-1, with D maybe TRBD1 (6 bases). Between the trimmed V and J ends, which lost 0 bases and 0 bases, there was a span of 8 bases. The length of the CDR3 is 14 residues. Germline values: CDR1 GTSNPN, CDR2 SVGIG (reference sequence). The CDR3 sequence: CAWSVDRLNTEAFF. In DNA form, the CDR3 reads TGTGCCTGGAGTGTCGACAGGTTGAACACTGAAGCTTTCTTT.

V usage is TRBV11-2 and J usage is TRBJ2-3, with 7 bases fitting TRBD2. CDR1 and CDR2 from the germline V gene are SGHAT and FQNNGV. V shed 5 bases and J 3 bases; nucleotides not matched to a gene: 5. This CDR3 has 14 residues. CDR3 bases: TGTGCCAGCAGCCCCCGGACTAGAACAGATACGCAGTATTTT. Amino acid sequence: CASSPRTRTDTQYF. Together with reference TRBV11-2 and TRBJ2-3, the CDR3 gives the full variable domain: EAGVAQSPRYKIIEKRQSVAFWCNPISGHATLYWYQQILGQGPKLLIQFQNNGVVDDSQLPKDRFSAERLKGVDSTLKIQPAKLEDSAVYLCASSPRTRTDTQYFGPGTRLTVL.

CDR3: CASSVDGTDYNEQFF. The CDR3 nucleotides are TGTGCCAGCAGCGTAGATGGGACAGACTACAATGAGCAGTTCTTC. The gene calls are TRBV9 and TRBJ2-1; 7 nucleotides agree with TRBD1. CDR1 is SGDLS, CDR2 YYNGEE, per germline. J was trimmed by 3 bases and V by 0 bases; bases with no gene match: 3. This CDR3 has 15 amino acids.

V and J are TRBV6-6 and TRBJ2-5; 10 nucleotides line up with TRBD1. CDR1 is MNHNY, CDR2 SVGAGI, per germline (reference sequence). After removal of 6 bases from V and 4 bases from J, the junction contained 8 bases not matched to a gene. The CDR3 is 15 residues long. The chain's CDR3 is CASRGTGVGTETQYF. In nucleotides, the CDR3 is TGTGCCAGCAGGGGGACAGGGGTGGGGACAGAGACCCAGTACTTC.

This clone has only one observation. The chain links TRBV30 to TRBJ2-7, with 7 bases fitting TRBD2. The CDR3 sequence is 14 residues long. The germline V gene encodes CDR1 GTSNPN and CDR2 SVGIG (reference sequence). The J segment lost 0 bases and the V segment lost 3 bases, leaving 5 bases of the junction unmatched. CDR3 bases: TGTGCCTGGAGGCCAGCGGGACCCTCCTACGAGCAGTACTTC. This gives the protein CAWRPAGPSYEQYF.

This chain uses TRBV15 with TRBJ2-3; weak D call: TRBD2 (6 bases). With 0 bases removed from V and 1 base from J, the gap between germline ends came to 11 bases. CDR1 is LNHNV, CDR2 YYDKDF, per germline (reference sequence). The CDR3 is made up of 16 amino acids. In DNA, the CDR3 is TGTGCCACCAGCAGAGATACGGGGGTCCGCACAGATACGCAGTATTTT. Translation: CATSRDTGVRTDTQYF.

CDR3: CASRTDRGRAFF. The CDR3 DNA follows: TGCGCCAGCAGAACCGACAGGGGGCGGGCTTTCTTT. This chain links TRBV5-1 with TRBJ1-1; 10 nucleotides line up with TRBD1. Germline V CDR1 and CDR2: SGHRS, YFSETQ. The length of the CDR3 is 12 residues. V lost 5 bases and J lost 11; bases outside the gene matches: 6. The entire variable domain, with the rest obtained from reference TRBV5-1 and TRBJ1-1, is as follows: KAGVTQTPRYLIKTRGQQVTLSCSPISGHRSVSWYQQTPGQGLQFLFEYFSETQRNKGNFPGRFSGRQFSNSRSEMNVSTLELGDSALYLCASRTDRGRAFFGQGTRLTVV.

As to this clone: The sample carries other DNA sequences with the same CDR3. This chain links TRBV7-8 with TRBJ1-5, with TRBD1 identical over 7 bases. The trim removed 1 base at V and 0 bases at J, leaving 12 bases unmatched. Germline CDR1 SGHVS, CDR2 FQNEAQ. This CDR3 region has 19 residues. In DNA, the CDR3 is TGTGCCAGCAGCTTAGAACTGAGTGGGACAGAGTATAGCAATCAGCCCCAGCATTTT. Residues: CASSLELSGTEYSNQPQHF.

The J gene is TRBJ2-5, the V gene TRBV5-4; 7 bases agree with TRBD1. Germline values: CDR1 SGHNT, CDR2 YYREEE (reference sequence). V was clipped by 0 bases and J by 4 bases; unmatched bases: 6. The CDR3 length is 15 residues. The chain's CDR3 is CASSLEIRTGETQYF. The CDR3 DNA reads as TGTGCCAGCAGCTTGGAAATACGGACAGGAGAGACCCAGTACTTC.

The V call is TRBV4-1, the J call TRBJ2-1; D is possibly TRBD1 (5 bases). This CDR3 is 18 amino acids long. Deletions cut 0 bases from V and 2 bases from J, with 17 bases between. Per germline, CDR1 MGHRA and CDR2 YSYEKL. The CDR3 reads CASSQEMWGRYTYNEQFF. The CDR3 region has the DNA TGCGCCAGCAGCCAAGAGATGTGGGGCAGGTATACCTACAATGAGCAGTTCTTC.

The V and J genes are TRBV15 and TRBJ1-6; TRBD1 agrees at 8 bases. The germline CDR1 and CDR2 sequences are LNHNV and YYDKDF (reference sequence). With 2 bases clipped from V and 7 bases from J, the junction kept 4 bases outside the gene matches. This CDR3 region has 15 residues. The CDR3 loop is CATSRNRDRNSPLHF. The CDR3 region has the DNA TGTGCCACCAGCAGAAACCGGGACAGGAATTCACCCCTCCACTTT. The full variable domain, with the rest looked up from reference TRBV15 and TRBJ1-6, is DAMVIQNPRYQVTQFGKPVTLSCSQTLNHNVMYWYQQKSSQAPKLLFHYYDKDFNNEADTPDNFQSRRPNTSFCFLDIRSPGLGDTAMYLCATSRNRDRNSPLHFGNGTRLTVT.

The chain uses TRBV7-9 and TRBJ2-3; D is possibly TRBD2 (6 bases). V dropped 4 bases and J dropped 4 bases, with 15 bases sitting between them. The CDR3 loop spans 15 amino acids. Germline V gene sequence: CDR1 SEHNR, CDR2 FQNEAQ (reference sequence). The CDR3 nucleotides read TGTGCCAGCAGCTCAGGGACTCTAGAGTCAGATACGCAGTATTTT. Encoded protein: CASSSGTLESDTQYF.

In DNA form, the CDR3 reads TGTGCCAGCAGCCGACAGGGCAATTCACCCCTCCACTTT. This gives the protein CASSRQGNSPLHF. This chain links TRBV5-5 with TRBJ1-6, with 7 bases that match TRBD1. After removal of 4 bases from V and 7 bases from J, the junction contained 2 bases not matched to a gene. Germline lookup yields CDR1 SGHKS and CDR2 YYEKEE (reference sequence). This CDR3 is built from 13 residues.

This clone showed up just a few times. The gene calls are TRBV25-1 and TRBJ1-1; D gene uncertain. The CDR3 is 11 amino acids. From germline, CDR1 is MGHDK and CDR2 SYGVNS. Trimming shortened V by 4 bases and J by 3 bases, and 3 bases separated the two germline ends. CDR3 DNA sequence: TGTGCCAGCAGTGGAGACACTGAAGCTTTCTTT. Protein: CASSGDTEAFF.

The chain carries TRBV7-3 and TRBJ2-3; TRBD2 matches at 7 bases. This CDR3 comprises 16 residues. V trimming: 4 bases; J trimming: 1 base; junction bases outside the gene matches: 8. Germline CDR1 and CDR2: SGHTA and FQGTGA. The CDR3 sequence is CASSSGGRGGTDTQYF. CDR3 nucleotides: TGTGCCAGCAGCTCCGGGGGGAGGGGAGGCACAGATACGCAGTATTTT.

The CDR3 is CASSPRTGASYGYTF. The DNA of the CDR3 is TGTGCCAGCAGCCCTAGGACAGGGGCTTCCTATGGCTACACCTTC. The chain employs TRBV7-2 and TRBJ1-2; 9 nucleotides line up with TRBD1. The V segment lost 5 bases and the J segment 4 bases; nucleotides outside the gene matches: 8. There are 15 residues in the CDR3. Germline CDR1 and CDR2: SGHTA and FQGNSA. The full variable domain, with the rest looked up from reference TRBV7-2 and TRBJ1-2, is GAGVSQSPSNKVTEKGKDVELRCDPISGHTALYWYRQSLGQGLEFLIYFQGNSAPDKSGLPSDRFSAERTGGSVSTLTIQRTQQEDSAVYLCASSPRTGASYGYTFGSGTRLTVV.